This TCR beta chain stems from a study of T-cell reconstitution after alpha-beta-depleted transplantation in children. General study points: Expanded graft clones numbering several hundred reportedly gave rise to alpha-beta T cells about two months after transplant. Elevated TCRbeta diversity at day 60 was traced, in some patients, to surviving recipient T cells and thymic progenitors. One year after transplant, T-cell counts and diversity came mostly from newly produced T cells.

Unique molecular identifiers were incorporated into the prepared TCRbeta library. TCRdb recomputed calls from the PCR reads with MiXCR, one row per CDR3 protein. Among about 440,000 distinct CDR3 sequences, approximately 42% were seen once, and the ten largest hold roughly 27%. This clonotype was detected many times. What it binds is unknown. Germline V gene lookup returns CDR1 SGHTA and CDR2 FQGNSA. The CDR3 has 14 amino acids. V was cut by 6 bases and J by 2 bases, with 12 bases left in between. The material sequenced was PBMCs, taken before TCRalphabeta/CD19-depleted stem cell transplant. J is TRBJ2-3 and V is TRBV7-2; D is possibly TRBD2 (5 bases). The TCR was taken from a girl aged 2 to 9 with aplastic anemia, due to receive a stem cell transplant. The DNA for the CDR3 is TGTGCCAGCAGTCTCGGGGTCTACACAGATACGCAGTATTTT. As protein: CASSLGVYTDTQYF. Variable domain in full (rest from reference TRBV7-2 and TRBJ2-3): GAGVSQSPSNKVTEKGKDVELRCDPISGHTALYWYRQSLGQGLEFLIYFQGNSAPDKSGLPSDRFSAERTGGSVSTLTIQRTQQEDSAVYLCASSLGVYTDTQYFGPGTRLTVL.